This TCR beta chain was identified during a study of T cell responses to AZD1222 COVID-19 vaccine. The CDR3 runs to 16 residues. The J segment lost 4 bases and the V segment lost 4 bases, leaving 12 bases of the junction unmatched. Germline V gene sequence: CDR1 LNHDA, CDR2 SQIVND (reference sequence). Second-dose recipients at about 4 or about 12 weeks were treated as one pooled group. Measured with immunoSEQ multiplex PCR; TCRdb has only the in-frame clones, and not every one. The sample lists 120,000 or so clones, around 89% occurring once. The chain couples TRBV19 to TRBJ2-7; the match to TRBD2 covers 8 bases. Sequenced here: peripheral blood, sampled 28 days after the second AZD1222 dose. The receptor comes from an adult who received the AZD1222 COVID-19 vaccine. CDR3 sequence: CASSKPGTRGSYEQYF. CDR3 nucleotides: TGTGCCAGTAGTAAACCCGGGACTAGAGGGAGTTACGAGCAGTACTTC. Together with reference TRBV19 and TRBJ2-7, the CDR3 gives the full variable domain: DGGITQSPKYLFRKEGQNVTLSCEQNLNHDAMYWYRQDPGQGLRLIYYSQIVNDFQKGDIAEGYSVSREKKESFPLTVTSAQKNPTAFYLCASSKPGTRGSYEQYFGPGTRLTVT.